The entry that follows covers one TCR beta chain sequence. As yet, its antigen is unknown. These data belong to a study of graft-versus-host responses after intestinal transplantation. Whole-study context: Recipients uniformly received anti-thymocyte globulin induction, followed by tacrolimus and steroids for roughly three years.

Study conclusions and caveats: There were GvH clones found in recipient marrow, and some of them appeared first in ileum or blood. Peak GvH clone levels in circulation were associated with early post-transplant HvG declines. Patients with graft-donor T cell macrochimerism had high graft-versus-host to host-versus-graft clonal ratios in allografts.

Sequencing used immunoSEQ multiplex PCR; TCRdb keeps in-frame clones, though not all of them. The table includes some 100,000 clones, 75% to 95% detected once. The sequence was collected from a human donor who received an intestinal transplant. Source: unstimulated CD8+ T cells sorted from spleen or lymph node cells, taken before intestinal transplant.

For the CDR3, the DNA is TGCGCCAGCAGCTTGGTTCCGGGGGAACCTTTTACCGGGGAGCTGTTTTTT. Translated: CASSLVPGEPFTGELFF. This sequence joins TRBV5-1 and TRBJ2-2; D might be TRBD2 (6 bases). The CDR3 length is 17 residues. The V end lost 0 bases, the J end lost 5 bases, and 17 bases lay between the germline ends. From germline, CDR1 is SGHRS and CDR2 YFSETQ. Complete variable domain (other parts from reference TRBV5-1 and TRBJ2-2): KAGVTQTPRYLIKTRGQQVTLSCSPISGHRSVSWYQQTPGQGLQFLFEYFSETQRNKGNFPGRFSGRQFSNSRSEMNVSTLELGDSALYLCASSLVPGEPFTGELFFGEGSRLTVL.